The 4 T cell receptor beta chains given below trace back to one sample, sequenced in a study of shared clonotypes between healthy human individuals. The table came from immunoSEQ multiplex PCR; TCRdb's copy has only in-frame clones and leaves some out. The sample lists about 480,000 clones; about three quarters were seen once. Material for sequencing was PBMCs. These TCRs come from a middle-aged woman in good health. Some clones in this sample may be carry-over from other donors' samples.

The V gene is TRBV2, the J gene TRBJ1-1; the match to TRBD1 covers 7 bases. CDR3 size: 13 residues. Germline-derived CDR1 and CDR2 are SNHLY and FYNNEI. Germline trimming cut 4 bases from V and 4 bases from J; bases unmatched to any gene: 3. CDR3 amino acids: CASSGQGITEAFF. DNA of the CDR3: TGTGCCAGCAGTGGACAGGGAATCACTGAAGCTTTCTTT.

This clone came up a few times. The gene calls are TRBV7-3 and TRBJ2-2; D possibly uses TRBD1 or TRBD2 (5 bases each). V lost 3 bases to trimming and J lost 8 bases, with 13 bases between them. The CDR3 extends over 14 amino acids. The germline V gene has CDR1 SGHTA and CDR2 FQGTGA. The CDR3 loop reads CASSFVAGTGELFF. In nucleotides, the CDR3 is TGTGCCAGCAGCTTCGTGGCAGGGACGGGGGAGCTGTTTTTT.

Regarding this clone: The junction departs from the called germline gene at one end, perhaps through a read error. The sample carries other DNA sequences with the same CDR3. V usage is TRBV27 and J usage is TRBJ2-7; 11 bases align to TRBD1. The length of the CDR3 is 16 residues. CDR1 and CDR2 from the germline V gene are MNHEY and SMNVEV (reference sequence). The chain's CDR3 is CASSPQGQGGSYEQYF. DNA of the CDR3: TGTGCCAGCAGTCCTCAGGGACAGGGGGGGTCCTACGAGCAATACTTC.

V and J are TRBV30 and TRBJ1-2, with no clear D. This CDR3 has 11 amino acids. Per germline, CDR1 GTSNPN and CDR2 SVGIG (reference sequence). V lost 3 bases and J 8 bases, leaving 10 bases between the germline ends. The CDR3 region is CAWRPSGGYTF. The CDR3 DNA reads as TGTGCCTGGAGGCCCTCCGGAGGCTACACCTTC. The whole variable domain, filled in from reference TRBV30 and TRBJ1-2, reads SQTIHQWPATLVQPVGSPLSLECTVEGTSNPNLYWYRQAAGRGLQLLFYSVGIGQISSEVPQNLSASRPQDRQFILSSKKLLLSDSGFYLCAWRPSGGYTFGSGTRLTVV.